This T cell receptor beta chain derives from a study of monozygotic twins with cystic fibrosis. Across the study: Library input was around 2.8 micrograms of fragmented DNA, with roughly 15 PCR cycles. Study outcomes and limitations: J usage was most co-twin-similar in 8 of 16 pairs, V in 13. Nucleotide-identical clonotype sharing was significantly higher within monozygotic CF twin pairs than between unrelated CF individuals. The repertoire was suggested to be naive-dominated, clonality median approximately 0.0093.

About this clone itself: Its antigen is undetermined.

V was trimmed by 5 bases and J by 0 bases, leaving 14 bases between them. CDR1 is SQVTM, CDR2 ANQGSEA, per germline. The CDR3 spans 14 residues. The assay was immunoSEQ multiplex PCR, and TCRdb's table has in-frame clones only and misses some. The table shows approximately 34,000 clones, with 95% to 98% occurring only once. The source material was blood. This receptor was identified in a girl aged 2-9 years with cystic fibrosis. This chain links TRBV29-1 with TRBJ2-7; the D gene is possibly TRBD1 (5 bases). CDR3 DNA: TGCAGCGTTTGTAACAGGTTCGACTCCTACGAGCAGTACTTC. This sequence encodes CSVCNRFDSYEQYF.